The 28 T cell receptor beta chains below were found in one sample sequenced in a study of T cells in localized non-small cell lung cancer (dated by TCRdb to about 2020). Preparation of the library involved the immunoSEQ multiplex PCR assay. The source is immuneACCESS, and TCRdb retained only in-frame sequences with V and J called. Part of the clones is not carried over; for the studies checked, unresolved V genes explain less than half of this, and the remainder is unexplained. Counted in this sample were about 78,000 clones; 84% of them appeared once. The biggest ten clones account for under 3.5% of the sample. Sequencing was performed on peripheral blood, taken before any cancer treatment. The source of these receptors is a man aged 40 to 75 with stage I lung adenocarcinoma.

The CDR3 nucleotides are TGTGCCAGTAGTATATTTTCAGGAGGCAGGGGGATGAAGCAGTTCTTC. Translating gives CASSIFSGGRGMKQFF. The V call is TRBV19, the J call TRBJ2-1, with 7 bases lining up with TRBD1. Trimming at V came to 2 bases and at J to 11 bases, leaving 15 bases not matched to a gene. Germline CDR1 LNHDA, CDR2 SQIVND (reference sequence). The CDR3 has 16 amino acids.

This clone has more than one count but fewer than ten. The V call is TRBV2, the J call TRBJ2-7; tentatively, D is TRBD2 (6 bases). The CDR3 is 15 amino acids. Trimming shortened V by 4 bases and J by 1 base, and 14 bases separated the two germline ends. The V gene's germline CDR1 is SNHLY and CDR2 FYNNEI. In DNA, the CDR3 is TGTGCCAGCAGTGTAGCGGATCCCAGGTCCTACGAGCAGTACTTC. The encoded protein is CASSVADPRSYEQYF.

This sequence joins TRBV7-9 and TRBJ2-7; possible D gene TRBD1, 6 bases. This CDR3 is 16 amino acids long. Trimming stripped 5 bases from V and 3 bases from J, with 20 bases between. Per the germline V gene, CDR1 is SEHNR and CDR2 is FQNEAQ (reference sequence). The CDR3 DNA sequence: TGTGCCAGCAGCCCCCTCCCCCGGACAGAAAACTACGAGCAGTACTTC. Translating it yields CASSPLPRTENYEQYF.

The rearrangement joins TRBV6-5 to TRBJ1-6, with 7 bases lining up with TRBD1. This CDR3 spans 15 amino acids. Germline V gene lookup returns CDR1 MNHEY and CDR2 SVGAGI. V trimming: 5 bases; J trimming: 7 bases; junction bases outside the gene matches: 8. For the CDR3, the DNA is TGTGCCAGCAGTGGCGGTGGGACAGTGAATTCACCCCTCCACTTT. This encodes CASSGGGTVNSPLHF.

The chain joins TRBV7-9 to TRBJ2-1, with D perhaps TRBD1 or TRBD2 (5 bases each). Between the trimmed V and J ends, which lost 5 bases and 0 bases, there was a span of 11 bases. The CDR3 is 15 residues long. Germline V gene lookup returns CDR1 SEHNR and CDR2 FQNEAQ (reference sequence). Here the CDR3 DNA reads TGTGCCAGCAGCCGGGACCTCGGCTCCTACAATGAGCAGTTCTTC. Its protein is CASSRDLGSYNEQFF.

The chain employs TRBV15 and TRBJ2-5; the D gene could be TRBD1 or TRBD2 (7 bases each). Germline loops: CDR1 LNHNV, CDR2 YYDKDF (reference sequence). The CDR3 spans 17 residues. V was cut by 5 bases and J by 5 bases, with 24 bases left in between. Written as DNA, the CDR3 is TGTGCCACCAGCTCTAATCAGGGGGGGCCGATTGAGGAGACCCAGTACTTC. Protein: CATSSNQGGPIEETQYF.

This chain connects TRBV9 to TRBJ1-6; D remains unclear. Trimming pared 0 bases from V and 8 bases from J, leaving 12 bases between. Germline CDR1 is SGDLS and CDR2 is YYNGEE. The CDR3 has 15 amino acids. CDR3 protein: CASSVGGDGHSPLHF. In DNA form, the CDR3 reads TGTGCCAGCAGCGTAGGTGGAGACGGTCATTCACCCCTCCACTTT. Complete variable domain (other parts from reference TRBV9 and TRBJ1-6): DSGVTQTPKHLITATGQRVTLRCSPRSGDLSVYWYQQSLDQGLQFLIQYYNGEERAKGNILERFSAQQFPDLHSELNLSSLELGDSALYFCASSVGGDGHSPLHFGNGTRLTVT.

This rearrangement joins TRBV6-6 to TRBJ1-1; possible D gene TRBD1, 6 bases. The CDR3 length is 13 residues. Per germline, CDR1 MNHNY and CDR2 SVGAGI (reference sequence). V shed 2 bases and J shed 5 bases, with 9 bases lying between them. CDR3 sequence (DNA): TGTGCCAGCAGTTACCCAGGGGTAACTGAAGCTTTCTTT. It specifies CASSYPGVTEAFF.

The rearrangement joins TRBV5-4 to TRBJ1-1; 9 nucleotides agree with TRBD1. The CDR3 sequence is 15 residues long. Germline V CDR1 and CDR2: SGHNT, YYREEE (reference sequence). The trim removed 4 bases at V and 11 bases at J, leaving 15 bases unmatched. CDR3: CASSPWGDSGTGAFF. DNA of the CDR3: TGTGCCAGCAGCCCCTGGGGCGATTCCGGGACAGGGGCTTTCTTT.

This chain joins TRBV15 and TRBJ2-3; no definite D call. The CDR3 totals 14 residues. Germline V gene sequence: CDR1 LNHNV, CDR2 YYDKDF (reference sequence). Trimming pared 2 bases from V and 2 bases from J, leaving 8 bases between. The CDR3 loop is CATSRISPTDTQYF. In DNA form, the CDR3 reads TGTGCCACCAGCAGAATCTCGCCCACAGATACGCAGTATTTT.

CDR3: CASSERGGRNNEQFF. CDR3 nucleotide sequence: TGTGCCAGCAGTGAAAGAGGGGGACGTAACAATGAGCAGTTCTTC. This chain links TRBV2 with TRBJ2-1; maybe TRBD1 (6 bases). The CDR3 is 15 amino acids. V lost 2 bases and J lost 5, with 13 bases in between. Germline V gene sequence: CDR1 SNHLY, CDR2 FYNNEI.

V gene TRBV4-1 combines with J gene TRBJ2-1, with 7 positions matching TRBD1. Germline assignment: CDR1 MGHRA and CDR2 YSYEKL. The CDR3 is made up of 15 amino acids. The trim removed 4 bases at V and 8 bases at J, leaving 11 bases unmatched. The CDR3: CASSLEGAWGYEQFF. CDR3 DNA: TGCGCCAGCAGCCTCGAGGGGGCATGGGGATATGAGCAGTTCTTC.

This chain connects TRBV29-1 to TRBJ2-7; unclear D gene. CDR1 SQVTM and CDR2 ANQGSEA come from the germline V gene. Trimming took 6 bases from V and 1 from J, leaving 16 bases between them. CDR3 length: 14 residues. This CDR3 reads CSVCLNILSYEQYF. DNA for the CDR3: TGCAGCGTCTGCTTAAACATACTATCCTACGAGCAGTACTTC.

V and J are TRBV6-1 and TRBJ2-1; D is undetermined. CDR1 MNHNS and CDR2 SASEGT come from the germline V gene. With 6 bases removed from V and 4 bases from J, the gap between germline ends came to 7 bases. The CDR3 has 12 amino acids. CDR3 sequence reads: CASRPEYNEQFF. In nucleotides, the CDR3 is TGTGCCAGCAGACCCGAGTACAATGAGCAGTTCTTC.

The chain carries TRBV2 and TRBJ1-1; D possibly corresponds to TRBD1 (5 bases). Trimming removed 2 bases from V and 3 bases from J, with 13 bases in between. Germline V gene sequence: CDR1 SNHLY, CDR2 FYNNEI. CDR3 length: 15 residues. CDR3 in DNA: TGTGCCAGCAGTGAATATTCCTTAGGGGACACTGAAGCTTTCTTT. Translating gives CASSEYSLGDTEAFF.

The chain employs TRBV10-3 and TRBJ2-2; 7 bases line up with TRBD1. Germline assignment: CDR1 ENHRY and CDR2 SYGVKD. The V segment lost 6 bases and the J segment 3 bases; nucleotides outside the gene matches: 4. The CDR3 is 14 amino acids. CDR3 in DNA: TGTGCCATCAGGAGACAGGGAGACACCGGGGAGCTGTTTTTT. Encoded protein: CAIRRQGDTGELFF.

This clone was observed a few times. Other DNA sequences within the sample encode an identical CDR3. The chain combines TRBV9 with TRBJ1-3; D gene uncertain. This CDR3 has 13 residues. Germline V gene lookup returns CDR1 SGDLS and CDR2 YYNGEE. V was pared by 2 bases and J by 2 bases, with 5 bases between. The CDR3 DNA is TGTGCCAGCAGCGTGGGGACTGGAAACACCATATATTTT. Amino acid sequence: CASSVGTGNTIYF.

The rearrangement links TRBV14 to TRBJ2-2, with TRBD2 identical over 8 bases. The CDR3 loop spans 17 amino acids. Germline V CDR1 and CDR2: SGHDN, FVKESK. Germline trimming cut 4 bases from V and 6 bases from J; bases unmatched to any gene: 13. Here the CDR3 DNA reads TGTGCCAGCAGCCCGCGTTGGCGAGCGGGAGACCCCGGGGAGCTGTTTTTT. Translating gives CASSPRWRAGDPGELFF.

This rearrangement joins TRBV4-1 to TRBJ2-7; 8 bases agree with TRBD1. Per germline, CDR1 MGHRA and CDR2 YSYEKL. The CDR3 length is 16 residues. V lost 1 base, J lost 1 base, and 6 bases stayed unmatched. CDR3 amino acids: CASSQAPRQGSYEQYF. DNA of the CDR3: TGCGCCAGCAGCCAAGCTCCGCGACAGGGGTCCTACGAGCAGTACTTC.

The J gene is TRBJ2-6, the V gene TRBV15; D unclear. The CDR3 sequence is 14 residues long. Trimming left V 5 bases short and J 2 bases short, with 7 bases between. Germline values: CDR1 LNHNV, CDR2 YYDKDF (reference sequence). CDR3 amino acids: CATSLSAGANVLTF. For the CDR3, the DNA is TGTGCCACCAGCCTCTCCGCTGGGGCCAACGTCCTGACTTTC.

This clone showed up just a few times. The chain has TRBV4-3 and TRBJ2-1, with 13 bases matching TRBD2. The CDR3 sequence is 18 residues long. V lost 4 bases to trimming and J lost 7 bases; unmatched junction nucleotides: 13. Germline-derived CDR1 and CDR2 are LGHNA and YSLEER. The DNA of the CDR3 is TGCGCCAGCAGCCCCTCAAGACTAGCGGGGGGACCGGGGAATGAGCAGTTCTTC. This translates into CASSPSRLAGGPGNEQFF.

J is TRBJ1-3 and V is TRBV10-3; TRBD1 agrees at 10 bases. With V trimmed by 6 bases and J by 7 bases, 9 bases remained unmatched. Germline-derived CDR1 and CDR2 are ENHRY and SYGVKD. The CDR3 is 15 amino acids. The CDR3 sequence: CAIRPGQGSLNTIYF. Written as DNA, the CDR3 is TGTGCCATCAGACCGGGACAGGGGTCCCTCAACACCATATATTTT.

The chain has TRBV5-4 and TRBJ2-5; D might be TRBD2 (6 bases). CDR1 and CDR2 (germline): SGHNT, YYREEE (reference sequence). Between the trimmed V and J ends, which lost 3 bases and 5 bases, there was a span of 14 bases. This CDR3 region has 14 residues. The CDR3 is CASSSRTTLETQYF. The CDR3 region has the DNA TGTGCCAGCAGCTCCCGGACTACCCTCGAGACCCAGTACTTC.

J is TRBJ2-3 and V is TRBV15; unclear D gene. Per germline, CDR1 LNHNV and CDR2 YYDKDF (reference sequence). Trimming took off 0 bases at V and 0 bases at J, with 7 bases between the two ends. This CDR3 has 15 residues. The CDR3 here is CATSREETSTDTQYF. In nucleotides, the CDR3 is TGTGCCACCAGCAGAGAGGAGACAAGCACAGATACGCAGTATTTT.

The chain carries TRBV27 and TRBJ2-7; D remains unclear. The CDR3 runs to 13 residues. V lost 6 bases to trimming and J lost 7 bases, with 16 bases between them. The germline gives CDR1 MNHEY, CDR2 SMNVEV (reference sequence). CDR3 coding DNA: TGTGCCAGCAGCTTTTCCTCGGCGTGGGAGCAGTACTTC. This encodes CASSFSSAWEQYF.

The chain is built from TRBV6-6 and TRBJ1-3; 7 bases match TRBD1. This CDR3 has 15 amino acids. Trimming cost V 6 bases and J 2 bases; bases outside gene matches: 7. Per germline, CDR1 MNHNY and CDR2 SVGAGI (reference sequence). Here the CDR3 DNA reads TGTGCCAGCAGACCCCTCACAGGGGCTGGAAACACCATATATTTT. It specifies CASRPLTGAGNTIYF.

This clone was detected a few times. The V and J genes are TRBV5-6 and TRBJ1-1, with D tentatively TRBD1 (5 bases). The V and J ends lost 3 bases and 6 bases respectively, with 9 bases between them. Germline V lookup: CDR1 SGHDT, CDR2 YYEEEE. The CDR3 covers 12 residues. CDR3 in amino acids: CASSWGTAEAFF. The CDR3 DNA reads TGTGCCAGCAGCTGGGGGACCGCTGAAGCTTTCTTT.

V is TRBV15 and J is TRBJ2-7; 9 bases agree with TRBD1. Germline CDR1 reads LNHNV; CDR2 reads YYDKDF (reference sequence). Germline trimming cut 2 bases from V and 1 base from J; bases unmatched to any gene: 6. The CDR3 covers 16 residues. The CDR3 region is CATSRIAGTGSYEQYF. CDR3 DNA: TGTGCCACCAGCAGAATCGCCGGGACAGGGTCCTACGAGCAGTACTTC.